This TCR beta chain comes out of a study of cytomegalovirus exposure and HLA in healthy donors. With 60 Vbeta and 13 Jbeta primers, the PCR was carried out. This table comes from immunoSEQ multiplex PCR, and its TCRdb copy is limited to in-frame clones, with some not included. The table has over 150,000 clones, over 75% seen once. The donors gave bone marrow, and they were healthy. Deletions cut 2 bases from V and 3 bases from J, with 17 bases between. The CDR3 length is 16 residues. CDR1 is MGHRA, CDR2 YSYEKL, per germline. Sequencing used PBMCs. V and J are TRBV4-1 and TRBJ2-7; tentative D call: TRBD1 (6 bases). The receptor comes from a male donor in good health and CMV-seronegative. CDR3 sequence: CASSQSASGEGYEQYF. CDR3 sequence (DNA): TGCGCCAGCAGCCAATCGGCATCAGGGGAAGGCTACGAGCAGTACTTC.